This TCR beta chain was documented in a study of blood T cell repertoires in COVID-19 (dated by TCRdb to the early 2020s). Broadly, across the study: The collaborator samples originated in the United States, Italy and Spain and spanned the acute and convalescent phases of COVID-19. The material from the prospective study consisted of cDNA or gDNA derived from T cells, B-cell-depleted T cells, or PBMCs. Subjects who had been exposed to COVID-19, were actively infected with it, or had recovered from it provided the deeply sampled blood TCRbeta repertoires that made up the dataset. The repertoires were released in a freely available public database meant as a resource for research on the immune response to SARS-CoV-2. The samples were drawn from two sources: the first 160 participants of the ongoing ImmuneRACE study, and fewer than 1,500 subjects contributed by 6 global collaborators. A de-identified subject ID, COVID-19 status, age in years and sex were almost always included in the sample metadata. Where available, HLA class I and class II types were obtained from metadata supplied by the sample provider rather than from assay-based typing. Summary of the overall study and its limitations: How much clinical and demographic metadata was included differed by source and by participant, and the metadata was provided uncurated.

Each collaborating institution followed its own protocols to collect whole blood in K2EDTA tubes. For TCRbeta analysis, collaborator samples were shipped as frozen whole blood, as isolated PBMCs, or as DNA extracted from either sample type. This clone appeared a single time. Its recognized antigen is unknown. No qualities accompany the bases; no much larger clone lies one base away. The germline V gene yields SGHAT for CDR1 and FQNNGV for CDR2. Measured from the cysteine to the phenylalanine, the CDR3 is 15 residues long. Kept here is only the CDR3 DNA, which spans 45 bases and is read in frame from base 1. Relative to germline, V is missing 5 bases and J is missing 4 bases, with 10 bases of the junction outside any gene match. The immunoSEQ Assay, a bias-controlled multiplex PCR, was used to amplify TCRbeta CDR3 regions from genomic DNA. In the original analysis: The number of nucleated cells in each sample was estimated from the amplification of reference gene primers within the assay. To quantify the absolute abundance of each unique TCRbeta CDR3 rearrangement, sequence reads were collapsed and filtered. For each sample, productive Simpson clonality was calculated by taking the square root of Simpson's diversity index across productive rearrangements. Held by TCRdb, this immuneACCESS table contains in-frame sequences only and omits some clones. Under half of the omission traces to an unresolved V gene where checked; the cause of the rest is unknown. Clone size and V and J calls were adopted from that table, with D and trimming inferred from the DNA. In this sample the table shows some 45,000 clones, over 70% of which occur a single time. More than 13% of the sample comes from the top ten.

The TCR was taken from a human donor in a cohort sampled during active COVID-19. The sequence joins TRBV11-2 to TRBJ2-7; 8 bases in the middle match TRBD2. The sequenced sample was peripheral blood. CDR3 protein: CASSRPTSGRYEQYF. The DNA sequence is as follows: TGTGCCAGCAGCCGTCCAACCAGCGGGAGATACGAGCAGTACTTC.